A selection of T cell receptor beta chains follows, all from one sample in a study of T cells in Graves' hyperthyroidism and ophthalmopathy. TCRdb called the multiplex PCR reads again in MiXCR, with one record for every CDR3 protein. This sample has about 740,000 distinct CDR3 sequences; 14% occur once, and the top ten carry 10%. The sample comprised blood. The receptor set was obtained from a woman younger than 30 with Graves' hyperthyroidism. Each CDR3 is given with its conserved first and last residue. The D gene is left open where the match is weak. Rows may omit the clone size; those that give it use once, few, many or a size class.

V gene	D gene	J gene	clone size	CDR3 protein	CDR3 DNA
TRBV11-3	-	TRBJ2-7	many	CASGDMGPPGEQYF	TGTGCCAGCGGAGACATGGGCCCGCCGGGGGAGCAGTACTTC
TRBV20-1	-	TRBJ1-5	-	CSARDMRDHNQPQHF	TGCAGTGCTAGAGATATGCGGGACCACAATCAGCCCCAGCATTTT
TRBV9	TRBD1	TRBJ2-7	many	CASSVGRGHNEQYF	TGTGCCAGCAGCGTGGGCAGGGGGCACAACGAGCAGTACTTC
TRBV20-1	-	TRBJ2-7	-	CSAKGVSPSEQYF	TGCAGTGCTAAGGGAGTATCCCCGTCCGAGCAGTACTTC
TRBV20-1	-	TRBJ2-7	many	CSAPQGYEQYF	TGCAGTGCACCCCAGGGGTACGAGCAGTACTTC
TRBV6-1	TRBD1	TRBJ1-5	many	CASRQGQGEDSNQPQHF	TGTGCCAGCAGACAGGGACAGGGGGAGGATAGCAATCAGCCCCAGCATTTT
TRBV2	-	TRBJ2-5	few	CASRQWNTLQETQYF	TGTGCCAGCAGACAGTGGAACACACTTCAAGAGACCCAGTACTTC
TRBV10-3	TRBD2	TRBJ2-7	many	CAISTPSGSYEQYF	TGTGCCATCAGTACCCCTAGCGGGTCCTACGAGCAGTACTTC
TRBV2	-	TRBJ1-6	-	CASSEVGGAGNSPLHF	TGTGCCAGCAGTGAAGTTGGGGGGGCGGGTAATTCACCCCTCCACTTT
TRBV27	TRBD1	TRBJ2-1	many	CASSRRQGAYNEQFF	TGTGCCAGCAGTCGCAGACAGGGGGCATACAATGAGCAGTTCTTC
TRBV7-9	-	TRBJ2-3	few	CASSSPRGWAGDSRAQYF	TGTGCCAGCAGCTCCCCTCGGGGTTGGGCAGGGGATTCGAGGGCGCAGTATTTT
TRBV29-1	TRBD1	TRBJ1-1	many	CSVEDRGRGGTEAFF	TGCAGCGTAGAAGACAGGGGGAGGGGTGGCACTGAAGCTTTCTTT
TRBV11-2	-	TRBJ1-3	many	CASSLGLANTIYF	TGTGCCAGCAGCCTCGGACTTGCAAACACCATATATTTT
TRBV27	-	TRBJ2-7	-	CASSLLGSSQRYEQYF	TGTGCCAGCAGTTTATTAGGGTCGTCCCAGCGCTACGAGCAGTACTTC
TRBV19	TRBD2	TRBJ2-1	few	CATQPGTSGYNEQFF	TGTGCCACCCAGCCCGGGACTAGCGGTTACAATGAGCAGTTCTTC
TRBV27	TRBD2	TRBJ2-7	many	CASRPAGGGIEQYF	TGTGCCAGCAGGCCGGCGGGAGGGGGAATAGAGCAGTACTTC
TRBV2	TRBD1	TRBJ2-2	-	CASRVGTGVFTGELFF	TGTGCCAGCAGGGTTGGGACAGGGGTCTTCACCGGGGAGCTGTTTTTT
TRBV9	-	TRBJ2-7	few	CASSVDGQPAREQYF	TGTGCCAGCAGCGTAGATGGTCAGCCCGCCCGCGAGCAGTACTTC
TRBV12-3/TRBV12-4	TRBD2	TRBJ2-1	many	CASSLGTRGYNEQFF	TGTGCCAGCAGCCTCGGGACTAGAGGGTACAATGAGCAGTTCTTC
TRBV10-3	-	TRBJ2-3	-	CAISELAASGDTQYF	TGTGCCATCAGTGAGTTGGCGGCCTCGGGGGATACGCAGTATTTT
TRBV5-6	TRBD2	TRBJ2-7	few	CASSPRSSGQRYEQYF	TGTGCCAGCAGCCCCCGTAGTAGCGGGCAGCGCTACGAGCAGTACTTC
TRBV19	-	TRBJ2-6	-	CASSIGAHGANVLTF	TGTGCCAGTAGTATTGGAGCGCACGGGGCCAACGTCCTGACTTTC
TRBV7-3	TRBD1	TRBJ2-7	few	CASSHIGQESYEQYF	TGTGCCAGCAGCCACATAGGACAGGAGTCCTACGAGCAGTACTTC
TRBV27	-	TRBJ1-5	few	CASRPGSNQPQHF	TGTGCCAGCAGACCAGGGAGCAATCAGCCCCAGCATTTT
TRBV6-5	-	TRBJ2-7	few	CASSYGGGPTINYEQYF	TGTGCCAGCAGTTACGGGGGGGGGCCGACCATCAACTACGAGCAGTACTTC
TRBV6-6	-	TRBJ2-7	many	CASSYSRVSYEQYF	TGTGCCAGCAGTTACTCGAGGGTCTCCTACGAGCAGTACTTC
TRBV6-1	TRBD2	TRBJ2-1	few	CASGRTSHYNEQFF	TGTGCCAGCGGACGGACTAGTCACTACAATGAGCAGTTCTTC
TRBV20-1	-	TRBJ2-7	-	CSARDPRDLNSYEQYF	TGCAGTGCTAGAGATCCTCGGGACCTTAACTCCTACGAGCAGTACTTC
TRBV9	TRBD1	TRBJ2-7	-	CASSFNPGQGSYEQYF	TGTGCCAGCAGTTTTAACCCGGGACAGGGAAGCTACGAGCAGTACTTC
TRBV2	-	TRBJ1-1	many	CASSEIGQTNTEAFF	TGTGCCAGCAGTGAAATCGGGCAGACGAACACTGAAGCTTTCTTT
TRBV7-2	-	TRBJ1-4	few	CASRLWGKEKLFF	TGTGCCAGCCGACTTTGGGGCAAAGAAAAACTGTTTTTT
TRBV7-6	-	TRBJ2-7	few	CASSPSGVEQYF	TGTGCCAGCAGCCCATCTGGGGTCGAGCAGTACTTC
TRBV5-1	-	TRBJ2-7	-	CASSSASGSFYEQYF	TGCGCCAGCAGCTCGGCAAGCGGAAGCTTCTACGAGCAGTACTTC
TRBV7-3	-	TRBJ2-1	few	CASSKDPNNEQFF	TGTGCCAGCAGCAAAGACCCCAACAATGAGCAGTTCTTC
TRBV18	-	TRBJ2-3	-	CASSPNRDTQYF	TGTGCCAGCTCACCAAATCGGGATACGCAGTATTTT
TRBV6-1	TRBD1	TRBJ2-7	few	CASREGQGEHEQYF	TGTGCCAGCAGGGAAGGACAGGGCGAGCACGAGCAGTACTTC
TRBV7-9	TRBD2	TRBJ2-5	many	CASLVAGFGSQYF	TGTGCCAGCCTGGTAGCGGGATTCGGGTCCCAGTACTTC
TRBV9	-	TRBJ2-3	few	CASSGSWSRTDTQYF	TGTGCCAGCAGCGGGTCGTGGTCCCGCACAGATACGCAGTATTTT
TRBV12-3/TRBV12-4	TRBD2	TRBJ2-1	many	CASSRSGIAYNEQFF	TGTGCCAGCAGCCGGAGCGGGATAGCCTACAATGAGCAGTTCTTC
TRBV6-5	TRBD2	TRBJ2-2	few	CASSYRGEEGTGELFF	TGTGCCAGCAGTTACCGGGGGGAGGAGGGCACCGGGGAGCTGTTTTTT
TRBV7-3	-	TRBJ2-7	-	CASSRTLQSEQYF	TGTGCCAGCAGCCGTACTTTGCAGTCCGAGCAGTACTTC
TRBV29-1	TRBD2	TRBJ2-7	few	CSVGVAGGPYEQYF	TGCAGCGTTGGTGTAGCGGGAGGGCCGTACGAGCAGTACTTC
TRBV28	-	TRBJ2-1	many	CASSSRVRHNEQFF	TGTGCCAGCAGTTCAAGGGTTCGGCACAATGAGCAGTTCTTC
TRBV29-1	-	TRBJ1-2	many	CSVEDRGKGDYGYTF	TGCAGCGTTGAAGATCGGGGGAAGGGGGACTATGGCTACACCTTC
TRBV4-1	-	TRBJ2-5	-	CASSQGSWRGETQYF	TGCGCCAGCAGCCAAGGATCCTGGCGCGGGGAGACCCAGTACTTC
TRBV6-5	-	TRBJ2-7	many	CASSYSYRDSYEQYF	TGTGCCAGCAGTTACTCGTACAGGGACTCCTACGAGCAGTACTTC
TRBV7-9	-	TRBJ2-5	many	CASSSGTSETQYF	TGTGCCAGCAGCTCCGGGACATCAGAGACCCAGTACTTC
TRBV28	-	TRBJ2-7	many	CASSYRESYEQYF	TGTGCCAGCAGTTACCGGGAGTCCTACGAGCAGTACTTC
TRBV6-5	-	TRBJ1-2	many	CASSYDSDQNYGYTF	TGTGCCAGCAGTTACGATTCGGACCAAAACTATGGCTACACCTTC
TRBV2	TRBD2	TRBJ2-1	-	CASSEAWPSGSVNEQFF	TGTGCCAGCAGTGAAGCTTGGCCTAGCGGATCGGTCAATGAGCAGTTCTTC
TRBV7-2	TRBD2	TRBJ2-7	-	CASAAGTSGYYEQYF	TGTGCCAGCGCCGCCGGGACTAGCGGGTACTACGAGCAGTACTTC
TRBV30	-	TRBJ2-3	many	CAGTQRGHLTDTQYF	TGTGCCGGCACCCAGCGGGGACACCTCACAGATACGCAGTATTTT
TRBV11-3	-	TRBJ1-2	many	CASSSVAAVGVLSYTF	TGTGCCAGCAGCTCGGTGGCCGCAGTTGGCGTGTTGAGCTACACCTTC